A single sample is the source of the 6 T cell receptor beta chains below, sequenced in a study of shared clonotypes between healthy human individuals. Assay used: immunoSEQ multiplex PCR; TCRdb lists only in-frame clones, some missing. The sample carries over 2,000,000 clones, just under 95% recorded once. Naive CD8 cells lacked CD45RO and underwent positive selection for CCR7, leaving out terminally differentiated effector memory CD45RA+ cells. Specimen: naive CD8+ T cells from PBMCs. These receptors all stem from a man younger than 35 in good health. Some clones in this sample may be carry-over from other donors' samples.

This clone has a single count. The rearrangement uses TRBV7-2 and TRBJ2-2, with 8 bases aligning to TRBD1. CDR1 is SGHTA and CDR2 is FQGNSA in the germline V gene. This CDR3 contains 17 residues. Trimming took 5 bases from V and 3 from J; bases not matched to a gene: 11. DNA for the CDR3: TGTGCCAGCAGCGCGACCGGACAGGGAATCTACACCGGGGAGCTGTTTTTT. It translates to CASSATGQGIYTGELFF.

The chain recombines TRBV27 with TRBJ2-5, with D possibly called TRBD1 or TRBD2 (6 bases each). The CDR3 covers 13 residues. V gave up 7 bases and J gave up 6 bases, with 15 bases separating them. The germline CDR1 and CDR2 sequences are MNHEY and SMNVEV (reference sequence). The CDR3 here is CASTGGGLKTQYF. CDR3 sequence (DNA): TGTGCCAGCACTGGAGGGGGGTTGAAGACCCAGTACTTC.

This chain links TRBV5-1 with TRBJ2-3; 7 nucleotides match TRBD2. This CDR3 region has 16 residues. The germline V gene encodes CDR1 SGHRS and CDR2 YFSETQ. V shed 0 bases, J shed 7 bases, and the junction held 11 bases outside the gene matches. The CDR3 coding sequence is TGCGCCAGCAGCTTGGGGGACTATCCCCCTATGAATACGCAGTATTTT. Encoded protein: CASSLGDYPPMNTQYF.

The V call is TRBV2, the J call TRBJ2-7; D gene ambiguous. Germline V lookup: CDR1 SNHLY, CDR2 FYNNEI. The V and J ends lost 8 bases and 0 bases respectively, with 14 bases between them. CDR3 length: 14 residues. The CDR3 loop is CASRQAWSSYEQYF. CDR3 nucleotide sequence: TGTGCCAGCCGTCAGGCCTGGAGCTCCTACGAGCAGTACTTC.

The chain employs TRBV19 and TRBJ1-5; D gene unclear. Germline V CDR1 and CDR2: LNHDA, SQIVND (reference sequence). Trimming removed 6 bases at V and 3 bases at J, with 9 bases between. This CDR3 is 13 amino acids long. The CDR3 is CASRISDNQPQHF. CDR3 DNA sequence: TGTGCCAGTAGGATATCTGACAATCAGCCCCAGCATTTT.

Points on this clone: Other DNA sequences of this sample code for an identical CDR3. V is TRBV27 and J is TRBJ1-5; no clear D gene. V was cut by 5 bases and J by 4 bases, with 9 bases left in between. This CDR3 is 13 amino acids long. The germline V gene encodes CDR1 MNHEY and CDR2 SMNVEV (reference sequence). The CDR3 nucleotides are TGTGCCAGCAGTCCCGGTGGGAATCAGCCCCAGCATTTT. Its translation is CASSPGGNQPQHF.